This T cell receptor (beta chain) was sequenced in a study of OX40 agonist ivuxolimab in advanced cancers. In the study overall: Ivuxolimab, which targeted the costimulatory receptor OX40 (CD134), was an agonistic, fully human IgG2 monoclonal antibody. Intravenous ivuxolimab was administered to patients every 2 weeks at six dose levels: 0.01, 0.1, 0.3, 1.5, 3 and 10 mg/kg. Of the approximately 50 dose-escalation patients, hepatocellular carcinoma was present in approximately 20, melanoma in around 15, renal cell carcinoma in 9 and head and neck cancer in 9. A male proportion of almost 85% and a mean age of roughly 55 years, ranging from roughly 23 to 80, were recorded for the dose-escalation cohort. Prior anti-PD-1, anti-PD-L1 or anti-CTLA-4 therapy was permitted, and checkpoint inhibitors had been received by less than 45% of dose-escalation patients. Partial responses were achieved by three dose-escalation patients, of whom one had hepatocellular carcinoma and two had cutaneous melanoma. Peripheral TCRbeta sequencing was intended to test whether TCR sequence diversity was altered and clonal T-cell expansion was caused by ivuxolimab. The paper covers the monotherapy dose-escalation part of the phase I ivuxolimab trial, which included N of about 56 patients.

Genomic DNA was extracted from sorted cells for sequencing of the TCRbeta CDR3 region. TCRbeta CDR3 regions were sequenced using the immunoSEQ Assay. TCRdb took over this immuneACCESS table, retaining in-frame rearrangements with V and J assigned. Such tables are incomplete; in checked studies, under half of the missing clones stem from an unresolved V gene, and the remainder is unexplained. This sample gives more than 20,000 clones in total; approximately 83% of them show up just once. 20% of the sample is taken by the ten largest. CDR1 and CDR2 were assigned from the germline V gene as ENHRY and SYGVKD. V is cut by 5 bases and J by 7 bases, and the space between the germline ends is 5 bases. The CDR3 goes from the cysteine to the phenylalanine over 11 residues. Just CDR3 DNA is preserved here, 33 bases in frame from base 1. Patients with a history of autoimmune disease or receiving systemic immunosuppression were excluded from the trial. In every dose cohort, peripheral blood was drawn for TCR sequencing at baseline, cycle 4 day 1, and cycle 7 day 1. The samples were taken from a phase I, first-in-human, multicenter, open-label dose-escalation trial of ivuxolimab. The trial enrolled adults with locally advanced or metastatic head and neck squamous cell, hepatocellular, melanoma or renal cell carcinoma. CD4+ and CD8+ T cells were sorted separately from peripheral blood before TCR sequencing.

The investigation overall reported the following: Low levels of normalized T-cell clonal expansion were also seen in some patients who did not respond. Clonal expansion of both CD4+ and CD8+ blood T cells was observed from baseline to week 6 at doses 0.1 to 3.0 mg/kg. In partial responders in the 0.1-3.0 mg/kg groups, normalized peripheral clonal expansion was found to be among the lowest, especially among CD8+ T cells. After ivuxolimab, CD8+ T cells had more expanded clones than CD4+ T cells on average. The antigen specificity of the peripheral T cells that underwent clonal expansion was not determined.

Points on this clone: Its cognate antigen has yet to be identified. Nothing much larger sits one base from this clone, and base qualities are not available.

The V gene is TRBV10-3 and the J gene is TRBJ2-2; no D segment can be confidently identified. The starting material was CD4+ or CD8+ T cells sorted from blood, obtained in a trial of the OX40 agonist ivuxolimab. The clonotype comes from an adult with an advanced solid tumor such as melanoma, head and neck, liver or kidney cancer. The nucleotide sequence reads TGTGCCATCAGTTACGGCGGGGAGCTGTTTTTT. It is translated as CAISYGGELFF.